Sequencing of this T cell receptor beta chain was carried out in a study of cytomegalovirus exposure and HLA in healthy donors. On this clone: What it recognizes is unknown.

The PCR used 60 Vbeta and 13 Jbeta primers. Profiled with immunoSEQ multiplex PCR; TCRdb holds only in-frame clones, not every one. The sample gives 150,000 to 200,000 clones, around 84% of which show up once; roughly 1.5% is in the top ten. General study findings and limits: Most TCR sequences showed up rarely, but some public TCRs showed up in many donors. The authors later found most CMV-associated TCR beta chains appeared HLA-restricted. In a later analysis, a genetic analysis reported fewer productive-TCR N-insertions in an Asian-associated ancestry cluster than the cohort average. About 180 TCR beta chains were listed as cytomegalovirus-associated.

This CDR3 region has 13 residues. The junction had 5 bases not matched to a gene; V was cut back by 3 bases and J by 6 bases. Germline V gives CDR1 SGHRS, CDR2 YFSETQ. The TCR sequence derives from a woman aged 18-29 years in good health and CMV-seronegative. The rearrangement uses TRBV5-1 and TRBJ2-7, with TRBD1 matching 8 bases. What was sequenced was PBMCs. This CDR3 reads CASSWTGFSEQYF. CDR3 bases: TGCGCCAGCAGCTGGACAGGGTTCAGCGAGCAGTACTTC.